This passage covers 16 T cell receptor beta chains from one sample sequenced in a study of vaccination and CD4 T cells after COVID-19 (dated by TCRdb to the early 2020s). Libraries were built with PCR. Sequencing instrument: Illumina iSeq 100. DNA from cultured CD4+ T cells was subjected to TCR sequencing with the Oncomine TCR Beta short-read assay at the Johns Hopkins FTIC core. The public reads were reprocessed in TCRdb via fastp at Q25 and MiXCR, keeping in-frame beta chains. Rows with one shared CDR3 protein collapse into an entry with the most common genes and DNA. Recorded for this sample are tens of thousands of distinct CDR3 sequences; about 64% of them occurred a single time. The ten biggest clones cover roughly 17% of the sample. The sample's treatment or condition label is to be understood as: approximately 11-day PBMC culture with coronavirus spike peptide pools or control peptides (ViraFEST assay).

These receptors have no known antigen. The material was CD4+ T cells from blood, cultured in vitro, obtained after SARS-CoV-2 vaccination. Receptors originate from a human donor who received a COVID-19 vaccine.

The V call is TRBV12-3 or TRBV12-4, the J call TRBJ1-5; D is unclear. V lost 6 bases and J 6 bases, leaving 12 bases between the germline ends. This CDR3 is 13 amino acids long. The DNA of the CDR3 is TGTGCCAGCAGCAACAGAGCGGGTCAGCCCCAGCATTTT. Residues: CASSNRAGQPQHF.

This clonotype was recorded once. The chain uses TRBV5-1 and TRBJ2-3; the match to TRBD2 covers 10 bases. The germline V gene encodes CDR1 SGHRS and CDR2 YFSETQ. V shed 4 bases and J 5 bases; nucleotides not matched to a gene: 16. The length of the CDR3 is 18 residues. The CDR3 nucleotides read TGCGCCAGCAGCCACAGGACCCCCCTAGCGGGGGTAGGAGATACGCAGTATTTT. This translates into CASSHRTPLAGVGDTQYF.

The count of this clonotype is one. This chain connects TRBV12-3 or TRBV12-4 to TRBJ2-2; TRBD2 agrees at 8 bases. This CDR3 is 15 amino acids long. V shed 3 bases and J 7 bases; nucleotides not matched to a gene: 7. The CDR3 reads CASSLGGGMGGELFF. In nucleotides, the CDR3 is TGTGCCAGCAGTTTGGGCGGGGGGATGGGCGGGGAGCTGTTTTTT.

The V gene is TRBV12-3 or TRBV12-4, the J gene TRBJ1-5; TRBD1 might be the D (6 bases). The V end lost 3 bases, the J end lost 2 bases, and 23 bases lay between the germline ends. The CDR3 is 19 amino acids. CDR3 nucleotide sequence: TGTGCCAGCAGTTTCACACATTATTCGGGGAGGGGGGGCAATCAGCCCCAGCATTTT. Its protein is CASSFTHYSGRGGNQPQHF.

This sequence joins TRBV6-1 and TRBJ2-6; D gene unclear. This CDR3 has 13 residues. V was cut by 4 bases and J by 2 bases, with 3 bases left in between. Germline V CDR1 and CDR2: MNHNS, SASEGT. The CDR3 DNA follows: TGTGCCAGCAGTGTCGCTGGGGCCAACGTCCTGACTTTC. Protein product: CASSVAGANVLTF.

The chain employs TRBV6-1 and TRBJ2-3; D perhaps matches TRBD2 (6 bases). Germline V gene sequence: CDR1 MNHNS, CDR2 SASEGT. V was cut by 6 bases and J by 0 bases, with 13 bases left in between. The CDR3 is made up of 15 amino acids. CDR3 DNA sequence: TGTGCCAGCAGACGGCCAGGGACTAGCACAGATACGCAGTATTTT. Its protein is CASRRPGTSTDTQYF.

The chain is built from TRBV24-1 and TRBJ1-5, with D possibly matching TRBD1 (6 bases). The CDR3 runs 16 residues. In germline, CDR1 is KGHDR, CDR2 SFDVKD. Trimming removed 3 bases from V and 7 bases from J, with 18 bases in between. Written as DNA, the CDR3 is TGTGCCACCAGTGATCACCGACAGGCGGCGAACCAGCCCCAGCATTTT. It yields the protein CATSDHRQAANQPQHF.

This rearrangement joins TRBV30 to TRBJ1-1; no clear D. Trimming removed 2 bases at V and 3 bases at J, with 16 bases between. Germline CDR1 is GTSNPN and CDR2 is SVGIG (reference sequence). The CDR3 covers 15 residues. The CDR3 protein is CAWSMYEGWDTEAFF. CDR3 DNA sequence: TGTGCCTGGAGTATGTATGAGGGTTGGGACACTGAAGCTTTCTTT. The whole variable domain, remainder taken from reference TRBV30 and TRBJ1-1, is SQTIHQWPATLVQPVGSPLSLECTVEGTSNPNLYWYRQAAGRGLQLLFYSVGIGQISSEVPQNLSASRPQDRQFILSSKKLLLSDSGFYLCAWSMYEGWDTEAFFGQGTRLTVV.

In its sample, this clonotype was seen once. This sequence joins TRBV5-1 and TRBJ1-2; no definite D call. The CDR3 runs 15 residues. Germline-derived CDR1 and CDR2 are SGHRS and YFSETQ. Trimming stripped 4 bases from V and 5 bases from J, with 18 bases between. The CDR3 DNA reads as TGCGCCAGCAGCCCCCTTGGCGGAATAGGGTATGGCTACACCTTC. Its protein product is CASSPLGGIGYGYTF.

The chain is built from TRBV12-3 or TRBV12-4 and TRBJ1-2, with D possibly being TRBD1 (6 bases). V was clipped by 7 bases and J by 5 bases, with 14 bases between them. CDR3 length: 13 residues. The CDR3 nucleotides are TGTGCCAGCACCTCCCTTGGACAGTATGGCTACACCTTC. It codes for CASTSLGQYGYTF.

The chain is built from TRBV24-1 and TRBJ2-5; D tentatively fits TRBD1 or TRBD2 (7 bases each). Germline V lookup: CDR1 KGHDR, CDR2 SFDVKD. The CDR3 sequence is 15 residues long. V lost 3 bases, J lost 5 bases, and 15 bases lay in between. The CDR3 is CATSDIGRGRETQYF. CDR3 nucleotides: TGTGCCACCAGTGATATAGGGAGGGGGCGGGAGACCCAGTACTTC.

The gene calls are TRBV6-5 and TRBJ2-3; 12 bases align to TRBD2. Losses at the gene ends were 2 bases for V and 0 bases for J; bases not matched to a gene: 3. The germline V gene encodes CDR1 MNHEY and CDR2 SVGAGI. This CDR3 is built from 17 residues. CDR3 amino acids: CASSYRTSGASTDTQYF. The CDR3 DNA reads TGTGCCAGCAGTTACCGGACTAGCGGGGCTAGCACAGATACGCAGTATTTT.

This clonotype was recorded a few times. This chain links TRBV7-3 with TRBJ2-2, with a tentative D call TRBD1 (5 bases). V lost 0 bases and J lost 4, with 12 bases in between. This CDR3 is 16 amino acids long. Per the germline V gene, CDR1 is SGHTA and CDR2 is FQGTGA. In DNA form, the CDR3 reads TGTGCCAGCAGCTTAACGGTACCCAGGGCCACCGGGGAGCTGTTTTTT. Protein sequence: CASSLTVPRATGELFF. Based on the CDR3 plus reference TRBV7-3 and TRBJ2-2, the full variable domain is GAGVSQTPSNKVTEKGKYVELRCDPISGHTALYWYRQSLGQGPEFLIYFQGTGAADDSGLPNDRFFAVRPEGSVSTLKIQRTERGDSAVYLCASSLTVPRATGELFFGEGSRLTVL.

The count of this clonotype is one. The J gene is TRBJ1-6, the V gene TRBV6-5; D is undetermined. CDR1 is MNHEY and CDR2 is SVGAGI in the germline V gene. This CDR3 spans 16 amino acids. The V end lost 0 bases, the J end lost 6 bases, and 12 bases lay between the germline ends. The CDR3 here is CASSYSSERGNSPLHF. CDR3 DNA: TGTGCCAGCAGTTACTCAAGCGAGCGGGGTAATTCACCCCTCCACTTT.

The V gene is TRBV27, the J gene TRBJ2-5, with D unresolved. This CDR3 spans 15 amino acids. Germline lookup yields CDR1 MNHEY and CDR2 SMNVEV (reference sequence). V lost 3 bases to trimming and J lost 5 bases, with 16 bases between them. The CDR3 DNA reads TGTGCCAGCAGTTTCCGCACCGGGTCGCGGGAGACCCAGTACTTC. As protein: CASSFRTGSRETQYF.

The chain joins TRBV24-1 to TRBJ2-3, with D perhaps matching TRBD2 (5 bases). Germline assignment: CDR1 KGHDR and CDR2 SFDVKD. V lost 0 bases, J lost 8 bases, and 8 bases lay in between. The CDR3 covers 13 residues. CDR3 loop: CATSDLLGSTQYF. CDR3 bases: TGTGCCACCAGTGATTTGTTGGGGAGTACGCAGTATTTT.